This is a list of T cell receptor beta chains from one sample in a study of blood T cells in healthy people across ages. TCRdb independently ran MiXCR on the 5' RACE reads; one entry per CDR3 protein. Of roughly 700,000 distinct CDR3 sequences in the sample, 49% were seen once. The specimen sequenced was blood. These receptors originate from a woman in her fifties or sixties in good health. Each CDR3 is given with its conserved first and last residue. A D gene is named only where the DNA matches it firmly. Only some rows state a clone size, as once, few, many or a class for expanded clones.

j_call | clone_size | v_call | d_call | cdr3_nt | cdr3_aa
TRBJ1-1 | . | TRBV9 | . | TGTGCCAGCAGCGTGTCGGTTTCCACTGAAGCTTTCTTT | CASSVSVSTEAFF
TRBJ2-1 | . | TRBV6-5 | . | TGTGCCAGCAGTGTACAGGGCTCGGCCTACAATGAGCAGTTCTTC | CASSVQGSAYNEQFF
TRBJ2-5 | few | TRBV5-1 | . | TGCGCCAGTTCCCGCCTCGGCGGACAAGAGACCCAGTACTTC | CASSRLGGQETQYF
TRBJ2-7 | . | TRBV27 | TRBD1 | TGTGCCAGCTCCTGGACGGGGACAGGGCTCTACGAGCAGTACTTC | CASSWTGTGLYEQYF
TRBJ2-7 | few | TRBV7-9 | TRBD1 | TGTGCCAGCAGCTTAGGCCGGGACAGGGGGGACGAGCAGTACTTC | CASSLGRDRGDEQYF
TRBJ1-1 | few | TRBV20-1 | . | TGCAGTGCTAGAGGTTTCGGGGGCGCGAACACTGAAGCTTTCTTT | CSARGFGGANTEAFF
TRBJ2-1 | . | TRBV4-3 | . | TGCGTCAGCAGCCCAATGCCAGCGGGAACAGGGGATGAGCAGTTCTTC | CVSSPMPAGTGDEQFF
TRBJ2-1 | . | TRBV27 | TRBD2 | TGTGCCAGCAGTGACGGGGGGGTGGGATACAATGAGCAGTTCTTC | CASSDGGVGYNEQFF
TRBJ1-4 | . | TRBV20-1 | TRBD1 | TGCAGTGCTAGAGATGGTGGGACAGGGGCCCAAAAACTGTTTTTT | CSARDGGTGAQKLFF
TRBJ2-3 | many | TRBV6-5 | TRBD2 | TGTGCCAGCAGTTACGGGGGGAGGGCAGATACGCAGTATTTT | CASSYGGRADTQYF
TRBJ2-7 | . | TRBV28 | . | TGTGCCAGCAACGGACAGAGGGAAATCGACGAGCAGTACTTC | CASNGQREIDEQYF
TRBJ1-1 | . | TRBV6-2/TRBV6-3 | . | TGTGCCAGCAGTTTCAGACCGCCTAATCCTAGAGCTTTCTTT | CASSFRPPNPRAFF
TRBJ1-1 | . | TRBV20-1 | TRBD1 | TGCAGTGCTACAAGATCCAGGGGGGGGAGCACTGAAGCTTTCTTT | CSATRSRGGSTEAFF
TRBJ2-1 | few | TRBV7-2 | . | TGTGCCAGCAGCCGGGATTCGGGTGAGCAGTTCTTC | CASSRDSGEQFF
TRBJ2-3 | few | TRBV7-6 | . | TGTGCCAGCAGCCCGCAGTGGGGGCTGGGAGATACGCAGTATTTT | CASSPQWGLGDTQYF
TRBJ1-2 | . | TRBV29-1 | TRBD1 | TGCAGCGCCCGCGGACAGGGGAGACACTATGGCTACACCTTC | CSARGQGRHYGYTF
TRBJ2-3 | . | TRBV4-3 | TRBD2 | TGCGCCAGCAGCCAAGACGTCCGGGAGGGCACAGATACGCAGTATTTT | CASSQDVREGTDTQYF
TRBJ1-2 | once | TRBV28 | . | TGTGCCAGCAGTTTAACTCGGTTCGCGCGGGGCTACACCTTC | CASSLTRFARGYTF
TRBJ2-7 | few | TRBV28 | . | TGTGCCAGCAGCCCGAGACTCGCGGGGGAGCAGTACTTC | CASSPRLAGEQYF
TRBJ1-5 | . | TRBV7-3 | . | TGTGCCAGCAGCTTGGGCAGGGCTCAGCCCCAGCATTTT | CASSLGRAQPQHF
TRBJ2-3 | . | TRBV7-3 | TRBD2 | TGTGCCAGCAGCTTAACGACTAGCGCCGCAGATACGCAGTATTTT | CASSLTTSAADTQYF
TRBJ1-2 | many | TRBV3-1 | . | TGTGCCAGCAGCCCATCGACAGCCTATGGCTACACCTTC | CASSPSTAYGYTF
TRBJ2-7 | . | TRBV29-1 | TRBD1 | TGCAGCGTTCGGGACAGGAGGCAGGGCGGGACTTCCTACGAGCAGTACTTC | CSVRDRRQGGTSYEQYF
TRBJ2-3 | few | TRBV9 | TRBD2 | TGTGCCAGCAGCGCTGCCGGGACTAGCGGAGGGGATACGCAGTATTTT | CASSAAGTSGGDTQYF